The T cell receptor beta chain described here comes from a study of blood T cell repertoires in COVID-19 (dated by TCRdb to 2018 to 2020). At the level of the whole study: Collaborator samples came from the United States, Italy and Spain and covered acute and convalescent phases of COVID-19. The material from the prospective study consisted of cDNA or gDNA derived from T cells, B-cell-depleted T cells, or PBMCs. The dataset comprised deeply sampled blood TCRbeta repertoires from subjects exposed to, actively infected with, or recovered from COVID-19. The repertoires were released in a freely available public database meant as a resource for research on the immune response to SARS-CoV-2. Samples were obtained from the ongoing ImmuneRACE study (first 160 participants) and from some 1,200 subjects provided by 6 global collaborators. Sample metadata almost always included a de-identified subject ID, COVID-19 status, age in years and sex. HLA class I and class II types, where available, came from metadata supplied by the sample provider rather than from assay-based typing.

The investigation overall reported the following: The amount of clinical and demographic metadata varied by source and participant and was provided uncurated.

TCRbeta CDR3 regions were amplified from genomic DNA by means of the immunoSEQ Assay, a bias-controlled multiplex PCR. The original pipeline was this. The number of nucleated cells in each sample was estimated from the amplification of reference gene primers within the assay. To quantify the absolute abundance of each unique TCRbeta CDR3 rearrangement, sequence reads were collapsed and filtered. For each sample, productive Simpson clonality was calculated as the square root of Simpson's diversity index over productive rearrangements. TCRdb stores this immuneACCESS table with in-frame sequences only. Part of the clones is absent; in the studies checked, under half of the shortfall reflects unresolved V genes, and no reason is known for the rest. Clonal size and the V and J genes are those of that table, whereas D and trimming came from the DNA. The sample includes 280,000 or so clones, with roughly 85% observed a single time. 6% to 6.5% of the sample is in the top ten clones.

Participants in the prospective study were enrolled through a virtual design, were aged roughly 18 to 90 years, and lived in roughly 24 United States geographic areas. Cohort assignment in the prospective study relied on participant-reported clinical history from a screening survey and a study questionnaire. For ImmuneRACE Cohort 3, a participant was defined as recovered based on two consecutive negative NP/OP PCR tests, clearance by a healthcare professional, or resolution of symptoms. In the prospective study, mobile phlebotomists collected whole blood, serum and a nasopharyngeal or oropharyngeal swab from each participant. Participants in the prospective study had the option to provide additional blood draws and questionnaires over a 2-month period. Prospective study blood samples were shipped either frozen or at room temperature before DNA extraction. In regard to this clone: The antigen it recognizes is unknown. No much larger clone exists at a distance of one base, and base qualities are not known.

The germline V end is reduced by 6 bases and the J end by 8 bases; junction bases left unmatched: 6. The CDR1 and CDR2 encoded by the germline V gene are MNHEY and SVGEGT. CDR3 length: 12 amino acids, cysteine to phenylalanine. The DNA shown is the 36-base CDR3, in frame from base 1. Material: PBMCs or T cells enriched from blood (not recorded which). In this chain, TRBV6-2 or TRBV6-3 is recombined with TRBJ1-1; 7 central nucleotides agree with TRBD1. The TCR comes from a woman aged 40 to 50 who had recovered from COVID-19. The CDR3 has the sequence CASSRDRREAFF. The bases are TGTGCCAGCAGCCGGGACAGAAGAGAAGCTTTCTTT.